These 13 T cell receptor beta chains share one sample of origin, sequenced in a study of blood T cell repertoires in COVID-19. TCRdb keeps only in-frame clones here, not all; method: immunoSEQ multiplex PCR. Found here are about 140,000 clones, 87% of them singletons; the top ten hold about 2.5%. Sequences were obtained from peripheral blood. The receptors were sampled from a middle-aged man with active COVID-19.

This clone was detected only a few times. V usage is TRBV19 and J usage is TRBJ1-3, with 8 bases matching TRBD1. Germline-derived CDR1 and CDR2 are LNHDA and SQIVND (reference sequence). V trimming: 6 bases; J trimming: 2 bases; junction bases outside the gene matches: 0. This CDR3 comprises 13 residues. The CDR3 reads CASRQGAGNTIYF. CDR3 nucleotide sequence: TGTGCCAGTAGACAGGGGGCTGGAAACACCATATATTTT.

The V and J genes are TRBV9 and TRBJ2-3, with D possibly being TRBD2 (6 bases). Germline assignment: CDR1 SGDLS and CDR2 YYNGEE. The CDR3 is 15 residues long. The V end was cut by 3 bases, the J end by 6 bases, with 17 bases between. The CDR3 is CASSGPGEGVDTQYF. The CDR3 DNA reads TGTGCCAGCAGCGGGCCGGGAGAAGGAGTGGATACGCAGTATTTT.

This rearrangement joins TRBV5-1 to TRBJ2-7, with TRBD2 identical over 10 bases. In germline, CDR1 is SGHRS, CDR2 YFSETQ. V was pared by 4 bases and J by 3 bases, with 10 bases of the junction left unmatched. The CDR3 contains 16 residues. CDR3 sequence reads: CASSPASSGGGYEQYF. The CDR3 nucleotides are TGCGCCAGCAGCCCAGCCTCTAGCGGGGGTGGCTACGAGCAGTACTTC.

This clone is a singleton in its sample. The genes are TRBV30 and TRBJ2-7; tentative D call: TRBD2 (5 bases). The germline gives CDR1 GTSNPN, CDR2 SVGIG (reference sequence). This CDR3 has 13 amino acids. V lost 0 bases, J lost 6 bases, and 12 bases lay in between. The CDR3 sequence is CAWSVQSGFEQYF. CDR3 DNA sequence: TGTGCCTGGAGTGTACAGTCGGGGTTCGAGCAGTACTTC.

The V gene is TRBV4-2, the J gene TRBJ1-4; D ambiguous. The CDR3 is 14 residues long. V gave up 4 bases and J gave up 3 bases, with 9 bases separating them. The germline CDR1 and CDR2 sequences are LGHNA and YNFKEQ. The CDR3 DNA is TGTGCCAGCAGCCTGGAGGCCTCTAATGAAAAACTGTTTTTT. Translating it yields CASSLEASNEKLFF.

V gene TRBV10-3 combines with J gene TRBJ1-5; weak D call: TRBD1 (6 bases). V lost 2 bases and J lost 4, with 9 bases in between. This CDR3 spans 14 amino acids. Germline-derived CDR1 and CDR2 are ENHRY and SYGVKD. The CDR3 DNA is TGTGCCATCAGTGAGGGACAGAGTAATCAGCCCCAGCATTTT. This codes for CAISEGQSNQPQHF.

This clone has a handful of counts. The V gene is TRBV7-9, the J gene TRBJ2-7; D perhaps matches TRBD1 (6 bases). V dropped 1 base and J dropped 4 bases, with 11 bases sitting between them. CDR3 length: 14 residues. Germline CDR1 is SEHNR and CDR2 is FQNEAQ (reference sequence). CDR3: CASSLGGTHYEQYF. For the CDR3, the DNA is TGTGCCAGCAGCTTAGGGGGGACACATTACGAGCAGTACTTC.

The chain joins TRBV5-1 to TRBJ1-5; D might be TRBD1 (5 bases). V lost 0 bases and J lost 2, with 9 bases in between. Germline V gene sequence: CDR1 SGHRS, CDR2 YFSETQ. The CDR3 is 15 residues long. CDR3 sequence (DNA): TGCGCCAGCAGCTTGGAGGGGCCCGGCAATCAGCCCCAGCATTTT. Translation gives CASSLEGPGNQPQHF.

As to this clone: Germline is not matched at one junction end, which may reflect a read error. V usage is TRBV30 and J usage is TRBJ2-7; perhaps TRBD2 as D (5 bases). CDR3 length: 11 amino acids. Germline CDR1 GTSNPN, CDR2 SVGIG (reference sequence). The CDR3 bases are TGTGCCTGGAGTGTACGTGAGGGCCAGAGGTTC. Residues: CAWSVREGQRF.

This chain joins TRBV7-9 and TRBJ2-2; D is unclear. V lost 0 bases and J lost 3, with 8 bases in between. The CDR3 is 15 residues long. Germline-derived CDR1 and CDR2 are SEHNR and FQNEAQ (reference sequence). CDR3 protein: CASSLAPRDTGELFF. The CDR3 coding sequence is TGTGCCAGCAGCTTAGCGCCCCGGGACACCGGGGAGCTGTTTTTT.

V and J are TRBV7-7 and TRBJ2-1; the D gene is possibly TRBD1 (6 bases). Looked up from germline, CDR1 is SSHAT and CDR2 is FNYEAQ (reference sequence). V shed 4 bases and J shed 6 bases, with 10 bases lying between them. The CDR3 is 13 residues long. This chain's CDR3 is CASSSDRFNEQFF. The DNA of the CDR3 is TGTGCCAGCAGCTCGGACAGATTCAATGAGCAGTTCTTC. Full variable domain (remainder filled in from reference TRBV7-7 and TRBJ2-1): GAGVSQSPRYKVTKRGQDVTLRCDPISSHATLYWYQQALGQGPEFLTYFNYEAQPDKSGLPSDRFSAERPEGSISTLTIQRTEQRDSAMYRCASSSDRFNEQFFGPGTRLTVL.

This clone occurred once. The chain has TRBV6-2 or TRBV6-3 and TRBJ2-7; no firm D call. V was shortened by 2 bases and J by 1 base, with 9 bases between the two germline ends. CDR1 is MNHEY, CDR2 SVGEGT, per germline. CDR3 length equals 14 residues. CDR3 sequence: CASSYPVPSYEQYF. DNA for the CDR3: TGTGCCAGCAGTTACCCTGTCCCGTCCTACGAGCAGTACTTC.

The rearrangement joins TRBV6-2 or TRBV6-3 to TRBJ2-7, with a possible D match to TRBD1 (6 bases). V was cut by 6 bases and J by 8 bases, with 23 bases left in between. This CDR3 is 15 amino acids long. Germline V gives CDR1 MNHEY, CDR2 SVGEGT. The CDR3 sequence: CASSFRRDILSKQYF. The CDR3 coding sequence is TGTGCCAGCAGCTTCCGCCGGGACATTCTTTCCAAGCAGTACTTC.